Below are 25 T cell receptor beta chains sequenced from a single sample in a study of T-cell reconstitution after alpha-beta-depleted transplantation in children. Unique molecular identifiers were incorporated into the prepared TCRbeta library. TCRdb re-called the PCR reads with MiXCR, one entry per CDR3 protein. The sample lists 800,000 to 1,000,000 distinct CDR3 sequences, roughly 31% seen once, with roughly 27% in the top ten. This specimen was PBMCs, mostly from graft donor cells, taken 360 days after TCRalphabeta/CD19-depleted stem cell transplant. These receptors were obtained from a boy in the first two years of life who had a stem cell transplant for SCID, so the T cells may come from the graft donor.

This rearrangement joins TRBV20-1 to TRBJ2-7; D may be TRBD1 (6 bases). Germline V gene sequence: CDR1 DFQATT, CDR2 SNEGSKA (reference sequence). The length of the CDR3 is 11 residues. V was trimmed by 5 bases and J by 4 bases, leaving 9 bases between them. The CDR3 DNA follows: TGCAGTGCTGGACAGCAATACGAGCAGTACTTC. Translated, it gives CSAGQQYEQYF.

There are a few counts of this clonotype. The gene calls are TRBV12-3 or TRBV12-4 and TRBJ1-4, with 9 bases identical to TRBD1. CDR3 length equals 17 residues. V was clipped by 2 bases and J by 2 bases; unmatched bases: 6. CDR3 sequence reads: CASSLSRTGVTNEKLFF. CDR3 DNA: TGTGCCAGCAGTTTATCACGGACAGGGGTGACTAATGAAAAACTGTTTTTT.

This clonotype was picked up a small number of times. The chain's CDR3 is CASGQGIRSGEQFF. Here the CDR3 DNA reads TGTGCCAGCGGGCAGGGTATACGTTCGGGTGAGCAGTTCTTC. The chain links TRBV9 to TRBJ2-1; a weak D match, TRBD1 (5 bases). The V and J ends lost 7 bases and 9 bases respectively, with 20 bases between them. The CDR3 is 14 residues long. Germline V lookup: CDR1 SGDLS, CDR2 YYNGEE.

This clonotype was seen ten or more times. The V and J genes are TRBV9 and TRBJ2-3, with D possibly called TRBD1 or TRBD2 (5 bases each). The CDR3 loop spans 16 amino acids. Germline CDR1 is SGDLS and CDR2 is YYNGEE. Trimming took 1 base from V and 2 from J, leaving 14 bases between them. The DNA of the CDR3 is TGTGCCAGCAGCGTATCGTCGGGGCGTATCACAGATACGCAGTATTTT. Encoded protein: CASSVSSGRITDTQYF.

J is TRBJ2-1 and V is TRBV7-9; D possibly corresponds to TRBD2 (6 bases). Per the germline V gene, CDR1 is SEHNR and CDR2 is FQNEAQ (reference sequence). Trimming took 11 bases from V and 9 from J, leaving 17 bases between them. The CDR3 sequence is 12 residues long. This CDR3 reads CAGAGGLGEQFF. In DNA, the CDR3 is TGTGCCGGCGCCGGGGGTCTGGGTGAGCAGTTCTTC.

This clonotype came up a few times. CDR3 nucleotides: TGTGCCAGCAGCACTCTAAAGGGGCAGGGGGCAAATGAGCAGTTCTTC. This translates into CASSTLKGQGANEQFF. This chain connects TRBV6-1 to TRBJ2-1; 8 bases line up with TRBD1. The germline gives CDR1 MNHNS, CDR2 SASEGT. J was trimmed by 7 bases and V by 6 bases; bases with no gene match: 14. There are 16 residues in the CDR3.

The table lists this clonotype with a few counts. The CDR3 DNA reads as TGCGCCAGCAGCCAAGACCGGCCAACCTACGAGCAGTACTTC. It specifies CASSQDRPTYEQYF. This chain joins TRBV4-1 and TRBJ2-7, with D unresolved. The V gene's germline CDR1 is MGHRA and CDR2 YSYEKL. V shed 0 bases and J shed 2 bases, with 8 bases lying between them. CDR3 size: 14 residues.

The chain recombines TRBV3-1 with TRBJ2-2, with D perhaps matching TRBD2 (6 bases). V was trimmed by 6 bases and J by 4 bases, leaving 12 bases between them. The germline CDR1 and CDR2 sequences are LGHDT and YNNKEL (reference sequence). The CDR3 has 14 residues. The CDR3 sequence: CASRSGGGTGELFF. Written as DNA, the CDR3 is TGTGCCAGCAGATCCGGGGGAGGCACCGGGGAGCTGTTTTTT.

Ten or more counts support this clonotype. This chain joins TRBV28 and TRBJ2-2; D possibly uses TRBD1 or TRBD2 (7 bases each). The CDR3 consists of 15 residues. V lost 3 bases to trimming and J lost 3 bases, with 11 bases between them. Germline V CDR1 and CDR2: MDHEN, SYDVKM. In nucleotides, the CDR3 is TGTGCCAGCAGTTTGGCAGGGGGGGACACCGGGGAGCTGTTTTTT. Protein sequence: CASSLAGGDTGELFF.

The J gene is TRBJ1-1, the V gene TRBV3-1; 12 bases are a match to TRBD1. The V gene end was trimmed by 0 bases and the J gene end by 0 bases; junction bases not matched to a gene: 11. CDR1 is LGHDT, CDR2 YNNKEL, per germline (reference sequence). The CDR3 is 20 residues long. The CDR3: CASSQDPSSGTGGMNTEAFF. As DNA, the CDR3 is TGTGCCAGCAGCCAAGATCCATCCTCCGGGACAGGGGGCATGAACACTGAAGCTTTCTTT.

This chain links TRBV20-1 with TRBJ2-1; TRBD2 aligns across 8 bases. CDR3 length equals 16 residues. Germline-derived CDR1 and CDR2 are DFQATT and SNEGSKA (reference sequence). The J segment lost 4 bases and the V segment lost 3 bases, leaving 11 bases of the junction unmatched. For the CDR3, the DNA is TGCAGTGCTAGGAACCCCGCGGGGGGCAAGTACAATGAGCAGTTCTTC. This gives the protein CSARNPAGGKYNEQFF.

The CDR3 loop reads CASSYSRGSKNIQYF. CDR3 coding DNA: TGTGCCAGCAGTTATTCACGTGGCAGCAAAAACATTCAGTACTTC. The genes are TRBV6-5 and TRBJ2-4; D is uncertain. The CDR3 is 15 amino acids. Germline V gives CDR1 MNHEY, CDR2 SVGAGI. V lost 3 bases to trimming and J lost 3 bases, with 12 bases between them.

The chain uses TRBV20-1 and TRBJ2-1; maybe TRBD2 (6 bases). The CDR3 sequence is 18 residues long. Trimming shortened V by 1 base and J by 5 bases, and 24 bases separated the two germline ends. Germline V lookup: CDR1 DFQATT, CDR2 SNEGSKA (reference sequence). CDR3 sequence reads: CSARGISAEYGGDNEQFF. The CDR3 coding sequence is TGCAGTGCTAGAGGAATATCCGCCGAATATGGAGGGGACAATGAGCAGTTCTTC.

The rearrangement joins TRBV5-6 to TRBJ2-5; TRBD1 or TRBD2 may be the D gene (5 bases each). Germline V lookup: CDR1 SGHDT, CDR2 YYEEEE. Trimming removed 0 bases from V and 5 bases from J, with 17 bases in between. This CDR3 is 16 amino acids long. CDR3: CASSLGGTHPRETQYF. The DNA for the CDR3 is TGTGCCAGCAGCTTGGGGGGGACCCACCCGAGGGAGACCCAGTACTTC.

This clonotype has a single count. The rearrangement links TRBV14 to TRBJ2-5, with D hard to call. The CDR3 totals 16 residues. The V and J ends lost 1 base and 4 bases respectively, with 16 bases between them. Germline lookup yields CDR1 SGHDN and CDR2 FVKESK. CDR3 DNA sequence: TGTGCCAGCAGCCAAGGGGGTACGGCCTTGATAGAGACCCAGTACTTC. As protein: CASSQGGTALIETQYF.

This clonotype showed up just a few times. The V call is TRBV6-5, the J call TRBJ1-1; no firm D call. V was cut by 2 bases and J by 7 bases, with 14 bases left in between. Looked up from germline, CDR1 is MNHEY and CDR2 is SVGAGI. The CDR3 is 14 residues long. For the CDR3, the DNA is TGTGCCAGCAGTTACGGGTCGAGGGTCGGTGAAGCTTTCTTT. Its translation is CASSYGSRVGEAFF.

The J gene is TRBJ2-5, the V gene TRBV20-1; the match to TRBD2 covers 14 bases. J gave up 1 base and V 7 bases, and 5 bases lay outside the gene matches. The CDR3 spans 15 residues. CDR1 is DFQATT and CDR2 is SNEGSKA in the germline V gene (reference sequence). The CDR3 protein is CSGDGLAGGQETQYF. For the CDR3, the DNA is TGCAGTGGGGATGGACTAGCGGGGGGCCAAGAGACCCAGTACTTC.

This chain joins TRBV15 and TRBJ1-5; a weak D match, TRBD1 (5 bases). The germline V and J ends were trimmed by 5 bases and 2 bases, with 19 bases remaining between them. This CDR3 is built from 17 residues. Germline CDR1 LNHNV, CDR2 YYDKDF (reference sequence). CDR3 residues: CATSSRVGLVRNQPQHF. Here the CDR3 DNA reads TGTGCCACCAGCTCCAGGGTAGGGTTGGTGCGCAATCAGCCCCAGCATTTT.

This clonotype has a handful of counts. The chain carries TRBV18 and TRBJ1-2, with 7 bases lining up with TRBD1. V shed 2 bases, J shed 2 bases, and the junction held 11 bases outside the gene matches. Germline CDR1 reads KGHSH; CDR2 reads LQKENI. The CDR3 spans 17 residues. The CDR3 reads CASSPSPLQGTNYGYTF. CDR3 DNA sequence: TGTGCCAGCTCACCATCTCCCCTACAGGGGACGAACTATGGCTACACCTTC.

This chain links TRBV4-1 with TRBJ2-2; D call uncertain. V was pared by 0 bases and J by 3 bases, with 8 bases between. This CDR3 is built from 15 residues. CDR1 and CDR2 (germline): MGHRA, YSYEKL. CDR3 region: CASSQDRRYTGELFF. CDR3 bases: TGCGCCAGCAGCCAAGACCGGCGGTACACCGGGGAGCTGTTTTTT.

This clonotype occurred a few times. V and J are TRBV5-1 and TRBJ2-3, with D possibly being TRBD2 (5 bases). The germline V and J ends were trimmed by 0 bases and 13 bases, with 15 bases remaining between them. CDR1 is SGHRS and CDR2 is YFSETQ in the germline V gene. This CDR3 contains 13 residues. In DNA, the CDR3 is TGCGCCAGCAGCTTGGATCATTCGACTATGAAGTATTTT. It specifies CASSLDHSTMKYF.

This clonotype was detected many times. The chain uses TRBV20-1 and TRBJ2-3; D not certain. From germline, CDR1 is DFQATT and CDR2 SNEGSKA (reference sequence). The CDR3 spans 11 residues. Trimming removed 2 bases at V and 5 bases at J, with 5 bases between. In DNA, the CDR3 is TGCAGTGCTAGAACCGGAGATACGCAGTATTTT. Protein: CSARTGDTQYF.

This chain links TRBV12-3 or TRBV12-4 with TRBJ2-1, with D perhaps TRBD2 (5 bases). This CDR3 has 15 amino acids. Trimming shortened V by 6 bases and J by 0 bases, and 12 bases separated the two germline ends. The DNA for the CDR3 is TGTGCCAGCAGGACGGGATCCGGCTCCTACAATGAGCAGTTCTTC. Protein: CASRTGSGSYNEQFF.

This clonotype was counted between two and nine times. The chain has TRBV12-3 or TRBV12-4 and TRBJ2-3; possible D gene TRBD1, 6 bases. Trimming took off 3 bases at V and 10 bases at J, with 11 bases between the two ends. CDR3 length: 12 amino acids. CDR3 protein: CASSFKGVPQYF. Written as DNA, the CDR3 is TGTGCCAGCAGTTTCAAGGGGGTACCGCAGTATTTT.

This clonotype was seen a few times. The chain combines TRBV18 with TRBJ1-6; unclear D gene. With 5 bases removed from V and 8 bases from J, the gap between germline ends came to 13 bases. This CDR3 is 14 amino acids long. Germline CDR1 and CDR2: KGHSH and LQKENI. CDR3 amino acids: CASSGRVRDSPLHF. CDR3 DNA: TGTGCCAGCTCAGGCCGGGTGCGGGATTCACCCCTCCACTTT.